These 18 T cell receptor beta chains originate from one sample sequenced in a study of Graves' ophthalmopathy and Graves' hyperthyroidism. Amplification of TCR beta CDR3 regions used RNA transcripts. First-round RT-PCR employed HTBI primers, with a second-round multiplex PCR after it. MiXCR was run by TCRdb on the multiplex PCR reads, yielding one entry per CDR3 protein. The sample has around 15,000 distinct CDR3 sequences; roughly 50% are singletons. The sample comprised peripheral blood. The receptors shown here come from a woman aged 40-49 years with stable Graves' hyperthyroidism.

The gene calls are TRBV2 and TRBJ2-3, with 9 bases lining up with TRBD2. J lost 4 bases, V lost 4 bases, and 3 bases had no gene match. This CDR3 region has 14 residues. The germline V gene encodes CDR1 SNHLY and CDR2 FYNNEI. In nucleotides, the CDR3 is TGTGCCAGCAGTGGAGGCGGGAGGGCAGATACGCAGTATTTT. Translating gives CASSGGGRADTQYF.

J is TRBJ2-1 and V is TRBV5-4; 11 nucleotides agree with TRBD2. The V and J ends lost 4 bases and 9 bases, in that order; junction bases with no gene match: 12. The CDR3 contains 16 residues. The germline V gene has CDR1 SGHNT and CDR2 YYREEE (reference sequence). CDR3 loop: CASSDGLAGSGREQFF. The CDR3 region has the DNA TGTGCCAGCAGCGACGGACTAGCGGGTTCCGGGCGTGAGCAGTTCTTC. Based on the CDR3 plus reference TRBV5-4 and TRBJ2-1, the full variable domain is ETGVTQSPTHLIKTRGQQVTLRCSSQSGHNTVSWYQQALGQGPQFIFQYYREEENGRGNFPPRFSGLQFPNYSSELNVNALELDDSALYLCASSDGLAGSGREQFFGPGTRLTVL.

CDR3 sequence: CASSMGSGRTEAFF. The CDR3 nucleotides are TGTGCCAGTAGTATGGGGTCGGGACGCACTGAAGCTTTCTTT. The chain recombines TRBV19 with TRBJ1-1; D is possibly TRBD1 (5 bases). CDR3 length: 14 amino acids. Trimming left V 3 bases short and J 4 bases short, with 12 bases between. Germline V gives CDR1 LNHDA, CDR2 SQIVND (reference sequence). The variable domain in full, completed from reference TRBV19 and TRBJ1-1, reads DGGITQSPKYLFRKEGQNVTLSCEQNLNHDAMYWYRQDPGQGLRLIYYSQIVNDFQKGDIAEGYSVSREKKESFPLTVTSAQKNPTAFYLCASSMGSGRTEAFFGQGTRLTVV.

This clonotype is labeled as medium-sized. J is TRBJ1-6 and V is TRBV7-2; possible D gene TRBD1, 5 bases. CDR1 SGHTA and CDR2 FQGNSA come from the germline V gene. The CDR3 is 15 residues long. Trimming took 4 bases from V and 6 from J, leaving 13 bases between them. The DNA of the CDR3 is TGTGCCAGCAGCTCACGCACAGGTCCTAATTCACCCCTCCACTTT. Translation gives CASSSRTGPNSPLHF.

Comments on this clonotype: It may be a read error: a sequence one base away is much more abundant. V gene TRBV5-6 combines with J gene TRBJ1-1; possibly TRBD1 for D (6 bases). This CDR3 has 15 residues. Germline loops: CDR1 SGHDT, CDR2 YYEEEE. The CDR3 DNA reads as TGTGCCAGCAGCTATCGACGACCAGGGGACACTAAAGCTTTCTTT. This encodes CASSYRRPGDTKAFF. Full variable domain (rest looked up from reference TRBV5-6 and TRBJ1-1): DAGVTQSPTHLIKTRGQQVTLRCSPKSGHDTVSWYQQALGQGPQFIFQYYEEEERQRGNFPDRFSGHQFPNYSSELNVNALLLGDSALYLCASSYRRPGDTKAFFGQGTRLTVV.

This clonotype came up a few times. This chain uses TRBV6-5 with TRBJ2-1, with 11 bases that match TRBD2. CDR3 length equals 16 residues. Unmatched junction bases numbered 12, after V lost 7 bases and J lost 7 bases. In germline, CDR1 is MNHEY, CDR2 SVGAGI. The CDR3 DNA reads TGTGCCAGCATATCCGGGACTAGCGGCCTAGGGAATGAGCAGTTCTTC. As protein: CASISGTSGLGNEQFF.

As to this clonotype: The CDR3 does not end in the conserved phenylalanine or tryptophan, so this is likely a read error. The CDR3 loop reads CASRARTTGELFI. CDR3 nucleotide sequence: TGTGCCAGCAGAGCAAGAACCACCGGGGAGCTGTTTATT. This chain connects TRBV7-2 to TRBJ2-2; D ambiguous. Germline CDR1 SGHTA, CDR2 FQGNSA. Deletions cut 6 bases from V and 4 bases from J, with 9 bases between. The CDR3 extends over 13 amino acids.

This clonotype has at least ten counts. This chain uses TRBV9 with TRBJ2-2; 8 bases line up with TRBD1. CDR1 and CDR2 (germline): SGDLS, YYNGEE. The CDR3 is 16 amino acids. V was clipped by 0 bases and J by 1 base; unmatched bases: 2. CDR3 sequence: CASSVGRGRNTGELFF. The CDR3 nucleotides read TGTGCCAGCAGCGTAGGCAGGGGGCGGAACACCGGGGAGCTGTTTTTT.

This chain links TRBV7-2 with TRBJ2-1; 9 bases line up with TRBD2. The germline gives CDR1 SGHTA, CDR2 FQGNSA. The CDR3 consists of 15 residues. Trimming removed 1 base from V and 4 bases from J; junction bases left unmatched: 2. This CDR3 is CASSLGTSAYNEQFF. The CDR3 DNA reads TGTGCCAGCAGCTTAGGGACTAGCGCATACAATGAGCAGTTCTTC.

The rearrangement uses TRBV19 and TRBJ1-5; 7 bases are shared with TRBD1. From germline, CDR1 is LNHDA and CDR2 SQIVND (reference sequence). The CDR3 loop spans 14 amino acids. V gave up 8 bases and J gave up 2 bases; unmatched junction bases: 6. CDR3 protein: CASDDRVGNQPQHF. The CDR3 region has the DNA TGTGCCAGTGATGACAGGGTTGGCAATCAGCCCCAGCATTTT.

The V and J genes are TRBV19 and TRBJ2-7, with 11 positions matching TRBD2. V trimming: 4 bases; J trimming: 7 bases; junction bases outside the gene matches: 6. The CDR3 contains 14 residues. CDR1 is LNHDA and CDR2 is SQIVND in the germline V gene (reference sequence). The CDR3 is CASSTLAGDGEQYF. The CDR3 nucleotides are TGTGCCAGTAGTACACTAGCGGGAGATGGTGAGCAGTACTTC.

The table lists this clonotype with a few counts. The V gene is TRBV6-4, the J gene TRBJ2-7, with 8 bases identical to TRBD2. Trimming took 6 bases from V and 6 from J; bases not matched to a gene: 7. This CDR3 has 13 residues. Germline CDR1 reads MRHNA; CDR2 reads SNTAGT. The CDR3: CASRPGLVGEQYF. The DNA of the CDR3 is TGTGCCAGCAGACCGGGACTAGTAGGCGAGCAGTACTTC.

V and J are TRBV27 and TRBJ2-5; D gene unclear. The CDR3 covers 13 residues. V lost 6 bases and J lost 5, with 13 bases in between. Germline lookup yields CDR1 MNHEY and CDR2 SMNVEV (reference sequence). CDR3 DNA sequence: TGTGCCAGCAGACGAGACTTTGGGGAGACCCAGTACTTC. This encodes CASRRDFGETQYF.

This clonotype appeared many times. The chain is built from TRBV7-8 and TRBJ1-1, with D hard to call. Germline values: CDR1 SGHVS, CDR2 FQNEAQ. Trimming took off 4 bases at V and 0 bases at J, with 18 bases between the two ends. There are 17 residues in the CDR3. The CDR3 coding sequence is TGTGCCAGCAGCTCCCGAGGACGGTTGACTATGAACACTGAAGCTTTCTTT. Its translation: CASSSRGRLTMNTEAFF.

The J gene is TRBJ1-2, the V gene TRBV2; D gene unclear. Germline V gene lookup returns CDR1 SNHLY and CDR2 FYNNEI. CDR3 length equals 15 residues. Between the trimmed V and J ends, which lost 1 base and 8 bases, there was a span of 17 bases. The CDR3 region is CASSEGPKKRGGYTF. The CDR3 bases are TGTGCCAGCAGTGAAGGGCCTAAAAAAAGAGGGGGCTACACCTTC.

The chain combines TRBV24-1 with TRBJ2-7; TRBD1 aligns across 10 bases. The V gene end was trimmed by 7 bases and the J gene end by 11 bases; junction bases not matched to a gene: 16. Looked up from germline, CDR1 is KGHDR and CDR2 is SFDVKD. There are 15 residues in the CDR3. The DNA of the CDR3 is TGTGCCACCAGATACAATGGGACAGGGGACAGCCAGAAGTACTTC. Its protein product is CATRYNGTGDSQKYF.

V is TRBV12-3 or TRBV12-4 and J is TRBJ1-2; D call uncertain. Trimming cost V 2 bases and J 2 bases, with 6 bases left between them. The CDR3 is 13 amino acids. For the CDR3, the DNA is TGTGCCAGCAGTTTACAGGCGAACTATGGCTACACCTTC. The encoded protein is CASSLQANYGYTF.

Within the sample, this clonotype is large. The chain employs TRBV25-1 and TRBJ2-1; D possibly corresponds to TRBD1 (6 bases). This CDR3 comprises 11 residues. The V end was cut by 6 bases, the J end by 9 bases, with 9 bases between. Germline CDR1 is MGHDK and CDR2 is SYGVNS. DNA of the CDR3: TGTGCCAGCAGGACAGGTCCTGAGCAGTTCTTC. It encodes CASRTGPEQFF.